This T cell receptor (beta chain) was observed in a study of identical twins. The CDR3 has 17 amino acids. Germline values: CDR1 SGHRS, CDR2 YFSETQ. With V trimmed by 1 base and J by 4 bases, 6 bases remained unmatched. TCRdb re-analysed the 5' RACE reads in MiXCR, keeping a single row per CDR3 protein. Here the sample spans hundreds of thousands of distinct CDR3 sequences, 15% to 20% being singletons. In addition, the sample was reused for a study of T cells expressing NK-cell markers. In that study: Also leading the CD3+CD56-NKG2C+ fraction in a few donors were these clonotypes.

The chain uses TRBV5-1 and TRBJ2-5; TRBD2 aligns across 14 bases. Sequenced: PBMCs. This receptor was obtained from a woman aged 18 to 35 in good health. The CDR3 DNA follows: TGCGCCAGCAGCTTGTCCGGGACTAGCGGGGGAGGAGAGACCCAGTACTTC. Amino acids: CASSLSGTSGGGETQYF. Combining the CDR3 with reference TRBV5-1 and TRBJ2-5 gives the whole variable domain KAGVTQTPRYLIKTRGQQVTLSCSPISGHRSVSWYQQTPGQGLQFLFEYFSETQRNKGNFPGRFSGRQFSNSRSEMNVSTLELGDSALYLCASSLSGTSGGGETQYFGPGTRLLVL.